The clone carrying this T cell receptor (beta chain) was detected a few times. This specimen belongs to a study of identical twins. Germline CDR1 reads MGHRA; CDR2 reads YSYEKL. The CDR3 extends over 17 amino acids. After removal of 0 bases from V and 6 bases from J, the junction contained 10 bases not matched to a gene. TCRdb passed the 5' RACE reads through MiXCR, listing each CDR3 protein once. Of a few hundred thousand distinct CDR3 sequences in the sample, 12% were seen once. The sample was also reused in another study, on yellow fever vaccine responses in identical twins.

This receptor was identified in a woman between 18 and 29 years old in good health. The V gene is TRBV4-1, the J gene TRBJ2-3; 9 nucleotides match TRBD2. The sequencing input was CD8+ T cells sorted from blood. The CDR3 here is CASSQEASGRPLDTQYF. CDR3 nucleotide sequence: TGCGCCAGCAGCCAAGAGGCCAGCGGGAGGCCCCTTGATACGCAGTATTTT.